Listed below are T cell receptor beta chains from one sample, sequenced in a study of T cells in localized non-small cell lung cancer. Profiling relied on immunoSEQ multiplex PCR, and the TCRdb table lists in-frame clones only, not all of them. The profile shows roughly 30,000 clones, around 82% of them singletons. Source: peripheral blood mononuclear cells, taken before any cancer treatment. These receptors came from a man between 40 and 69 years old with stage III lung adenocarcinoma. Each CDR3 is given with its conserved first and last residue. Each record gives: clone size, J gene, V gene, D gene, CDR3 DNA, CDR3 protein. A D gene is named only where the DNA matches it firmly. The listing skips clone size in some rows; elsewhere it reads once, few, many or a size class.

once	TRBJ1-5	TRBV5-1	NA	TGCGCCAGCAGCTTGGCCAGGAATAGCAATCAGCCCCAGCATTTT	CASSLARNSNQPQHF
few	TRBJ1-2	TRBV6-1	TRBD1	TGTGCCAGCAGCCGCGACAGGGGGGAAGGTGGCTACACCTTC	CASSRDRGEGGYTF
NA	TRBJ2-7	TRBV7-2	NA	TGTGCCAGCAGCGACGCAGGGGAGAGGCAGTACTTC	CASSDAGERQYF
NA	TRBJ1-2	TRBV9	TRBD1	TGTGCCAGCAGCGCAACCGGGACAGGGCTTGGCTACACCTTC	CASSATGTGLGYTF
NA	TRBJ1-4	TRBV2	NA	TGTGCCAGCAGTGGTATTGGAGGGCGCTTTGAAAAACTGTTTTTT	CASSGIGGRFEKLFF
NA	TRBJ2-1	TRBV6-5	NA	TGTGCCAGCAGTTACTCTGGGCCCTCCTACAATGAGCAGTTCTTC	CASSYSGPSYNEQFF
NA	TRBJ1-2	TRBV2	NA	TGTGCCAGCCGTATGGGGGGGCGCGGCTACACCTTC	CASRMGGRGYTF
NA	TRBJ2-7	TRBV11-2	NA	TGTGCCAGCAGCTTAAGCGGCAGGGGGGCCACCTACGAGCAGTACTTC	CASSLSGRGATYEQYF
few	TRBJ1-5	TRBV27	NA	TGTGCCAGCAGAAGTAGCCAGGGACTGCCCCTCACTCAGCCCCAGCATTTT	CASRSSQGLPLTQPQHF
NA	TRBJ2-7	TRBV30	TRBD1	TGTGCCTGGAGCCGGACAGGGGTAAACTACGAGCAGTACTTC	CAWSRTGVNYEQYF
NA	TRBJ2-7	TRBV6-1	TRBD2	TGTGCCAGCAGTGATACTAGCGGCACCTACGAGCAGTACTTC	CASSDTSGTYEQYF
NA	TRBJ2-2	TRBV2	NA	TGTGCCAGCAGTGTTCAGGGCGCCGGGGAGCTGTTTTTT	CASSVQGAGELFF
NA	TRBJ1-1	TRBV7-3	NA	TGTGCCAGCAGCTTGACCGGGATTAACACTGAAGCTTTCTTT	CASSLTGINTEAFF
NA	TRBJ2-3	TRBV2	NA	TGTGCCAGCAGTAGTTTCACTAGCACAGATACGCAGTATTTT	CASSSFTSTDTQYF
NA	TRBJ2-3	TRBV5-4	NA	TGTGCCAGCAGTAACGGACCGGGCCGCCAAACTAGCACAGATACGCAGTATTTT	CASSNGPGRQTSTDTQYF
NA	TRBJ1-2	TRBV30	TRBD1	TGTGCCTGGGGCACCGGGACAGGGCGTAGTGGCTACACCTTC	CAWGTGTGRSGYTF
NA	TRBJ1-2	TRBV28	NA	TGTGCCAGCAGTTTGGATGAGAGGTTTAACTATGGCTACACCTTC	CASSLDERFNYGYTF
NA	TRBJ1-1	TRBV7-9	TRBD1	TGTGCCAGCAGCCAGGACAGGCCGCCTGAAGCTTTCTTT	CASSQDRPPEAFF
NA	TRBJ2-1	TRBV23-1	NA	TGCGCCAGCAGTCTTAATAATGAGCAGTTCTTC	CASSLNNEQFF
NA	TRBJ2-3	TRBV5-6	TRBD2	TGTGCCAGCAGCTTGGCTACTAGCGGATACACAGATACGCAGTATTTT	CASSLATSGYTDTQYF
NA	TRBJ1-2	TRBV5-1	NA	TGCGCCAGCAGCTTGGGGACGGGGGATGGCTACACCTTC	CASSLGTGDGYTF
NA	TRBJ1-3	TRBV6-5	TRBD1	TGTGCCAGCACCTCCCCGACAGGGGGAAACACCATATATTTT	CASTSPTGGNTIYF
medium-sized	TRBJ2-5	TRBV6-6	NA	TGTGCCAGCGCCAGGGTTAGGCAAGAGACCCAGTACTTC	CASARVRQETQYF
NA	TRBJ2-2	TRBV29-1	NA	TGCAGCGTCGACAGTGCGAACACCGGGGAGCTGTTTTTT	CSVDSANTGELFF
NA	TRBJ2-7	TRBV7-9	TRBD2	TGTGCCAGCAGTGCGGCTAGCGGGAGTCTCTACGAGCAGTACTTC	CASSAASGSLYEQYF
once	TRBJ2-1	TRBV11-2	TRBD2	TGTGCCAGCAGCCAAGCGGGGAACCCCTACAATGAGCAGTTCTTC	CASSQAGNPYNEQFF
NA	TRBJ1-2	TRBV19	NA	TGTGCCAGTAGTATAGGGGTGAACCCTAACTATGGCTACACCTTC	CASSIGVNPNYGYTF
NA	TRBJ1-2	TRBV5-6	NA	TGTGCCAGCAGACGGTCGTCTGCCGCGGGCTATGGCTACACCTTC	CASRRSSAAGYGYTF
NA	TRBJ1-5	TRBV7-2	NA	TGTGCCAGCAGCCTGGGCGGGGTTAGGAGCAATCAGCCCCAGCATTTT	CASSLGGVRSNQPQHF
NA	TRBJ2-2	TRBV5-1	TRBD1	TGCGCCAGCAGCGTGACAGGGGCCGGCACTGCTACGAACACCGGGGAGCTGTTTTTT	CASSVTGAGTATNTGELFF
NA	TRBJ1-1	TRBV2	NA	TGTGCCAGCAGGGTACGATGGAACACTGAAGCTTTCTTT	CASRVRWNTEAFF
NA	TRBJ1-4	TRBV7-9	NA	TGTGCCAGCAGCTTTGATATTGGAGGAGGGACGGAAAAACTGTTTTTT	CASSFDIGGGTEKLFF
few	TRBJ2-1	TRBV7-8	NA	TGTGCCAGCAGCTTTAGGGCTCCCCTTTACAATGAGCAGTTCTTC	CASSFRAPLYNEQFF